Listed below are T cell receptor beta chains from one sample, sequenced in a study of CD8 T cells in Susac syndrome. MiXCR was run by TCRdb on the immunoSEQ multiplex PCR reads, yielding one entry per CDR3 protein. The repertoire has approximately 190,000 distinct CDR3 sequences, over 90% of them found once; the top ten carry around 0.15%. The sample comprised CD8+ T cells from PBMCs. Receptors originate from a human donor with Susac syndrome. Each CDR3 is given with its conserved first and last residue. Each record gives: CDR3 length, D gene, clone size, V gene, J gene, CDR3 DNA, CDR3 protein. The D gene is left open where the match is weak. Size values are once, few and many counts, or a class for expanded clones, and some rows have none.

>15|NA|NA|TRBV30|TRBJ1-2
TGTGCCTGGAGGGCAACAGAGAAGAAAGGCTATGGCTACACCTTC
CAWRATEKKGYGYTF
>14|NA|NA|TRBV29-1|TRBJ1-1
TGCAGCGTTGATGCAAAGTTCATGAACACTGAAGCTTTCTTT
CSVDAKFMNTEAFF
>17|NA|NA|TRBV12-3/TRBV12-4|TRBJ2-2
TGTGCCAGCAGTTTAGCGCTCCAGAGGATATACACCGGGGAGCTGTTTTTT
CASSLALQRIYTGELFF
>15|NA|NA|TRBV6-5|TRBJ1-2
TGTGCCAGCACCTATGACCAGGGACAAGGATATGGCTACACCTTC
CASTYDQGQGYGYTF
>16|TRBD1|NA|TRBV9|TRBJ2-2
TGTGCCAGCAGCGTAGCTACGGGACAGCCCTACGGGGAGCTGTTTTTT
CASSVATGQPYGELFF
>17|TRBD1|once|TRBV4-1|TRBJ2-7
TGCGCCAGCTCCCTTTGGGACAGCGACACTACCTTCTACGAGCAGTACTTC
CASSLWDSDTTFYEQYF
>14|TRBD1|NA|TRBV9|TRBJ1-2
TGTGCCAGCAGCGTGAACAGGGGTTCAGAGGGCTACACCTTC
CASSVNRGSEGYTF
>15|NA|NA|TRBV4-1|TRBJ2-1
TGCGCCAGCAGCCAAGACCCGGGGGTCGGGAATGAGCAGTTCTTC
CASSQDPGVGNEQFF
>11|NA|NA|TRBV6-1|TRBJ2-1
TGTGCCACCACTTCCTACAATGAGCAGTTCTTC
CATTSYNEQFF
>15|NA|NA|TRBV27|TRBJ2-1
TGTGCCAGCAGTTTAGTGGGGGCCTCCTACAATGAGCAGTTCTTC
CASSLVGASYNEQFF
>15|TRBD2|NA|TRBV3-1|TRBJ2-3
TGTGCCAGCAGCTTAGCGGGAGTACTCACAGATACGCAGTATTTT
CASSLAGVLTDTQYF
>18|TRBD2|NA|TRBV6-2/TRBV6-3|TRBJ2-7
TGTGCCACAAAAGCCGTAGGCGGTAGCGGGAGGGAAGCCTACGAGCAGTACTTC
CATKAVGGSGREAYEQYF
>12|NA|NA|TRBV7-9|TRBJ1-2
TGTGCCAGCAGCTTAGGTTACGGCGGCTACACCTTC
CASSLGYGGYTF
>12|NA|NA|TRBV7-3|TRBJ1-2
TGTGCCAGCAGCTTAACCATTGAGAAAAACACCTTC
CASSLTIEKNTF
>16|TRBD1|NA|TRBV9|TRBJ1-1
TGTGCCAGCAGCCTCGGGACAGGGGGTCTAAGCGCTGAAGCTTTCTTT
CASSLGTGGLSAEAFF
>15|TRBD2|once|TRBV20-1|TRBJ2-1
TGCAGTGCTAGCGGTAGCGGGAGGTCCTACAATGAGCAGTTCTTC
CSASGSGRSYNEQFF
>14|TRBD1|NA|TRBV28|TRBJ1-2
TGTGCCAGCACACCCCAGGGGGCATACTATGGCTACACCTTC
CASTPQGAYYGYTF
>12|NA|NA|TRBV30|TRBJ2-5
TGTGCCTGGAGTGACAGGGAAGAGACCCAGTACTTC
CAWSDREETQYF
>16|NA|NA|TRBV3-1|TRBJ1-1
TGTGCCAGCAGCCAAGATCTCTACAGCTTAAACACTGAAGCTTTCTTT
CASSQDLYSLNTEAFF
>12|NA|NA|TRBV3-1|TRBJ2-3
TGTGCCAGCAGCCAAGAGGCAGATACGCAGTATTTT
CASSQEADTQYF
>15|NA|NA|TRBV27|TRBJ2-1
TGTGCCAGCTGTCTAGGGGGTCAGACATACAATGAGCAGTTCTTC
CASCLGGQTYNEQFF
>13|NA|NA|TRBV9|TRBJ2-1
TGTGCCAGCAGTGCCGACTCCTACAATGAGCAGTTCTTC
CASSADSYNEQFF
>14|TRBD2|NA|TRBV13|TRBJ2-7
TGTGCCAGCAGCTTGGCTAGCGGGATCTACGAGCAGTACTTC
CASSLASGIYEQYF
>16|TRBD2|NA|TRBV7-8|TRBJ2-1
TGTGCCAGCAGCTTAGTTAGCGGGGACCTTTACAATGAGCAGTTCTTC
CASSLVSGDLYNEQFF
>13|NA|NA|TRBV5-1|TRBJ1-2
TGCGCCAGCAGCTTGACGGAACTCTATGGCTACACCTTC
CASSLTELYGYTF
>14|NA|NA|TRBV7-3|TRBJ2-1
TGTGCCAGCAGCTCTCCCGGGTACTACAATGAGCAGTTCTTC
CASSSPGYYNEQFF
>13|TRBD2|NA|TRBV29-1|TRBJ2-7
TGCAGCGCCCGGACTAGCGGACGGCCCGAGCAGTACTTC
CSARTSGRPEQYF
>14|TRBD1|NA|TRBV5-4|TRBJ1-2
TGTGCCAGCAGTCCACAGGGGCTGCCCTATGGCTACACCTTC
CASSPQGLPYGYTF
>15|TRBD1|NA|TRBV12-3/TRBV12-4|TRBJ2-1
TGTGCCAGCAGACCCCGGGACAGGGAGGTTTATGAGCAGTTCTTC
CASRPRDREVYEQFF
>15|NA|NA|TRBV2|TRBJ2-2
TGTGCCAGCAGTGACAGACTTTACTTCACCGGGGAGCTGTTTTTT
CASSDRLYFTGELFF
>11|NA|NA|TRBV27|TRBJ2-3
TGTGCCAGCAGTTTTGGGGCTACGCAGTATTTT
CASSFGATQYF
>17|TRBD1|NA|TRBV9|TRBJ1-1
TGTGCCAGCAGCCACGGGACAGGGCTAAATAGGGACACTGAAGCTTTCTTT
CASSHGTGLNRDTEAFF
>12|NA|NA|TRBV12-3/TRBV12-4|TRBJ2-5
TGTGCCAGCAGTTTTGGGGGAGAGACCCAGTACTTC
CASSFGGETQYF
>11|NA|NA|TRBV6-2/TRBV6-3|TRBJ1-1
TGTGCCAGCATTGGGGACACTGAAGCTTTCTTT
CASIGDTEAFF
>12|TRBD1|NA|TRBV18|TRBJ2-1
TGTGCCAGCTCACCATACAGGGGTGAGCAGTTCTTC
CASSPYRGEQFF
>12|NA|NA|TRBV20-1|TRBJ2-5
TGCAGCCCGCAGGGGGGGGGAGAGACCCAGTACTTC
CSPQGGGETQYF
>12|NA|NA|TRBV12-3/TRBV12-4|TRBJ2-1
TGTGCCAGCAGGACGGCAGCCAATGAGCAGTTCTTC
CASRTAANEQFF
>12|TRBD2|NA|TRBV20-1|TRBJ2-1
TGCAGTTCCAGGGGACTAGCGGGAGTTGAGTTCTTC
CSSRGLAGVEFF
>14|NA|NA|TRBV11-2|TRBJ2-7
TGTGCCAGCAGGATTGAGGGCTGGTCCTACGAGCAGTACTTC
CASRIEGWSYEQYF
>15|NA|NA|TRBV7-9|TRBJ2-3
TGTGCCAGCAGCTTAGTCTTGGGAGACACAGATACGCAGTATTTT
CASSLVLGDTDTQYF
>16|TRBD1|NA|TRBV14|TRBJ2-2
TGTGCCAGCAGCCAACACGGGACAGGGTTCACCGGGGAGCTGTTTTTT
CASSQHGTGFTGELFF
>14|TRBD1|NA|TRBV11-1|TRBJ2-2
TGTGCCAGCAGCCCTCAGGGGGCGGCCGGGGAGCTGTTTTTT
CASSPQGAAGELFF
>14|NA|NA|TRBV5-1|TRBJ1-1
TGCGCCAGCAGCCTACAGGCCGAGAACACTGAAGCTTTCTTT
CASSLQAENTEAFF
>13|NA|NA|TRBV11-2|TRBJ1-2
TGTGCCAGCAGAATTGACGGACACTATGGCTACACCTTC
CASRIDGHYGYTF
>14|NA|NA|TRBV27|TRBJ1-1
TGTGCCAGCAGTTTTTTTCAGGGGAACACTGAAGCTTTCTTT
CASSFFQGNTEAFF
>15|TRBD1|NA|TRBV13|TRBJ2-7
TGTGCCAGCAGCTCCCGCGGACAGGGGGCCTACGAGCAGTACTTC
CASSSRGQGAYEQYF
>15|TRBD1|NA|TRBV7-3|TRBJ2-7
TGTGCCAGCAGCTTAAATCCAGGGGGCTTCTACGAGCAGTACTTC
CASSLNPGGFYEQYF
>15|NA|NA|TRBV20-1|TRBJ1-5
TGCAGTGCTAGAGTGTTCATCGGGACACTTCAGCCCCAGCATTTT
CSARVFIGTLQPQHF
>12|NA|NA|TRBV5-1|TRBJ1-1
TGCGCCAGCAGCACCCCGGGCACTGAAGCTTTCTTT
CASSTPGTEAFF
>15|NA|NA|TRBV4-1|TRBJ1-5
TGCGCCAGCAGCGAAGTCATATATAGCAATCAGCCCCAGCATTTT
CASSEVIYSNQPQHF
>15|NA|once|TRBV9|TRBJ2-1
TGTGCCAGCAGCGCACCCGTAAGCTCCTACAATGAGCAGTTCTTC
CASSAPVSSYNEQFF
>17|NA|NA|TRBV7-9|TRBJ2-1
TGTGCCAGCAGCTTGCCCCGACTAGAAACCTCCTACAATGAGCAGTTCTTC
CASSLPRLETSYNEQFF
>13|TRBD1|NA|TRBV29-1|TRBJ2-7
TGCAGCGGACAGGGAGAGGCTCGCGGCGAGCAGTACTTC
CSGQGEARGEQYF
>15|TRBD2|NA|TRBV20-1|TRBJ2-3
TGCAGTGCAGCTTTAGCGGGAGTGTTACCAGATACGCAGTATTTT
CSAALAGVLPDTQYF